The sequence of this T cell receptor (beta chain) was determined in a study of control samples from healthy donors and cancer patients. Assay: immunoSEQ multiplex PCR; the TCRdb copy retains only in-frame clones and omits some. The repertoire holds some 98,000 clones, 70% to 85% seen once, with about 35% in the top ten. Germline values: CDR1 LGHNT, CDR2 FRNRAP. CDR3 length equals 17 residues. Trimming removed 6 bases from V and 0 bases from J; junction bases left unmatched: 11. This receptor was taken from a man aged 70 or older with lung cancer. This sequence joins TRBV12-5 and TRBJ1-5; the match to TRBD1 covers 7 bases. Source material: PBMCs. The CDR3 loop reads CASGLLQGTYSNQPQHF. The CDR3 coding sequence is TGTGCTAGTGGCCTATTACAGGGGACATATAGCAATCAGCCCCAGCATTTT.